This TCR beta chain was documented in a study of T cell responses to AZD1222 COVID-19 vaccine. V was shortened by 4 bases and J by 1 base, with 6 bases between the two germline ends. Germline-derived CDR1 and CDR2 are SQVTM and ANQGSEA. CDR3 size: 12 residues. On this clone itself: The antigen is not known.

Generated by immunoSEQ multiplex PCR, the TCRdb table keeps only in-frame clones and is missing some. The sample has about 190,000 clones; around 86% are singletons. Overall study results and limits: The breadth and depth of Spike-specific TCRs increased once two AZD1222 doses had been given. Close to half of all spike-specific TCRs reportedly target regions of the variants that are unmutated. Samples come after the peak T cell response, not at day 14.

The chain couples TRBV29-1 to TRBJ2-3; D gene unclear. This TCR derives from an adult in good health. The source material was peripheral blood, sampled on day 0 of MenACWY control vaccination. CDR3 amino acids: CSVGSRTDTQYF. DNA for the CDR3: TGCAGCGTTGGCAGCCGCACAGATACGCAGTATTTT.